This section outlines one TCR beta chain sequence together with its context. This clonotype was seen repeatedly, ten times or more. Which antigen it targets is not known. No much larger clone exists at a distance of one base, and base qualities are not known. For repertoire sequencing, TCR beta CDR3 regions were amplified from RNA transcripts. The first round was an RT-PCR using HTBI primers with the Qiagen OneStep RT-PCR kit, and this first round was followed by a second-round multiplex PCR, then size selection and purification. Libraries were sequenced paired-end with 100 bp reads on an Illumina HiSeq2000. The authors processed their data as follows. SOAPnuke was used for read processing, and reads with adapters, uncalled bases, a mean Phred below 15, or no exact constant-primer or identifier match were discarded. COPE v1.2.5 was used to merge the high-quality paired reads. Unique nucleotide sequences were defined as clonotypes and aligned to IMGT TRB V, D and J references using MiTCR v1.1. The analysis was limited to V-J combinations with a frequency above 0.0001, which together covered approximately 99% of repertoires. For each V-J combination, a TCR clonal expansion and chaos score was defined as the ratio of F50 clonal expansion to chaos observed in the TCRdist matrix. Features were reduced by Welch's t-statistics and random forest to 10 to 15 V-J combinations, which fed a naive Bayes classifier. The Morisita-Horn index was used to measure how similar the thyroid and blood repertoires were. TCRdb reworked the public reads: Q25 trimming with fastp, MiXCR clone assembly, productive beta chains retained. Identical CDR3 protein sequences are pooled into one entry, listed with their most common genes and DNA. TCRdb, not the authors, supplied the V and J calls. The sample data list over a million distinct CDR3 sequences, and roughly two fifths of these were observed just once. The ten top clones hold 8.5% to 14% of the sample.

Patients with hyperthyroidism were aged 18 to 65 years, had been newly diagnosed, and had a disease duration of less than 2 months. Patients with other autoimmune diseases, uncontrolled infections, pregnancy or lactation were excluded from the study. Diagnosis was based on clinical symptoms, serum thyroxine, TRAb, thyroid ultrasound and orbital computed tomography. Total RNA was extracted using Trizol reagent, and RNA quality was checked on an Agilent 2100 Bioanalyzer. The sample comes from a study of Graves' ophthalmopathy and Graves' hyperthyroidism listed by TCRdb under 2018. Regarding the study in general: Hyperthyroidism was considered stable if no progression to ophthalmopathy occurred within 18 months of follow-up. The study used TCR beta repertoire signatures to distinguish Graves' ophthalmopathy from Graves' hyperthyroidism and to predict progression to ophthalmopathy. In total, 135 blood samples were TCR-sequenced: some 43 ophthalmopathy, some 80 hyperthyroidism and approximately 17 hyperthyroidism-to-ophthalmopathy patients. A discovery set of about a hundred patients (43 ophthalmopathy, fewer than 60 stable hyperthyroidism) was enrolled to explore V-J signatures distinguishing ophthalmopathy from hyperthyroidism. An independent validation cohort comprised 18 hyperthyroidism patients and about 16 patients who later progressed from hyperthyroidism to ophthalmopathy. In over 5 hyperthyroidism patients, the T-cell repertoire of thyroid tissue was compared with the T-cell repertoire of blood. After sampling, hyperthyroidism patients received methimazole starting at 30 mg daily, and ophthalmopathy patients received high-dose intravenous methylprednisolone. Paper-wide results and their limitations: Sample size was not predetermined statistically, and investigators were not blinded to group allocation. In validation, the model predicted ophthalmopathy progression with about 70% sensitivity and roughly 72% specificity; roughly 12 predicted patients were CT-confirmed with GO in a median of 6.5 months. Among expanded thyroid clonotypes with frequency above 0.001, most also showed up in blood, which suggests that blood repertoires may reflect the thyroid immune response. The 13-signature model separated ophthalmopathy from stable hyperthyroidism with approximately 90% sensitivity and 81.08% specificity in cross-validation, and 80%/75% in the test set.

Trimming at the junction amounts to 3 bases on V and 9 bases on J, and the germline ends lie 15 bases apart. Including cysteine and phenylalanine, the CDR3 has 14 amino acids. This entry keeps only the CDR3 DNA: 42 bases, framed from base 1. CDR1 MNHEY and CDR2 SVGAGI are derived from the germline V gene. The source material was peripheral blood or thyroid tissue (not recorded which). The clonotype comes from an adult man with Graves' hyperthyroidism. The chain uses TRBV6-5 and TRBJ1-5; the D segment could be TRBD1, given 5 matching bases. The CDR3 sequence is CASSYSDSPRPQHF. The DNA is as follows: TGTGCCAGCAGTTATAGCGACAGCCCAAGGCCCCAGCATTTT.